In this sample, the clone carrying this T cell receptor beta chain turned up a few times. Its antigen remains unidentified. PCR used 60 Vbeta primers and 13 Jbeta primers. Clones were sequenced by immunoSEQ multiplex PCR, and TCRdb holds only the in-frame ones, with some missing. The sample yields about 120,000 clones, approximately 10% seen once. CDR3 length equals 14 residues. Trimming cost V 5 bases and J 1 base, with 8 bases left between them. Germline CDR1 and CDR2: MGHRA and YSYEKL. This entry belongs to a study of cytomegalovirus exposure and HLA in healthy donors. Points from the study as a whole: Productive status was seen about 90% or about 30% of the time for most TCR beta V segments in an earlier analysis. The authors confirmed in vitro that a few CMV-associated chains were specific for CMV antigens. Solely CMV serostatus was available to characterize immune exposure.

Sequenced material: PBMCs. The receptor was derived from a woman aged 18 to 35 in good health and CMV-seropositive. The gene calls are TRBV4-1 and TRBJ2-2; D ambiguous. The CDR3 loop reads CASSGHGNTGELFF. CDR3 in DNA: TGCGCCAGCAGCGGTCACGGGAACACCGGGGAGCTGTTTTTT.